One sample yielded the 25 T cell receptor beta chains listed below, sequenced in a study of monozygotic twins with inflammatory bowel disease. Reprocessing the 5' RACE reads, TCRdb reports a single entry for every CDR3 protein and omits DNA. Across over 110,000 distinct CDR3 sequences, the top ten clones capture 2% to 3% of the sample. The sequenced sample was blood. These TCRs come from a human donor with ulcerative colitis or Crohn's disease, or a healthy co-twin of an affected twin (not recorded which).

The chain joins TRBV5-5 to TRBJ2-7; TCRdb indicates TRBD2, and absent DNA this call remains unverified. The CDR3 length is 15 residues. CDR1 SGHKS and CDR2 YYEKEE come from the germline V gene (reference sequence). The chain's CDR3 is CASSLVASGAYEQYF.

The rearrangement uses TRBV7-6 and TRBJ2-7; TCRdb proposes TRBD1, but this gene call is untestable without DNA. The CDR3 totals 17 residues. The germline V gene has CDR1 SGHVS and CDR2 FNYEAQ. CDR3 sequence reads: CASSSPLRRQGDQEQYF.

The genes are TRBV21-1 and TRBJ1-5; TCRdb's assignment of TRBD1 cannot be checked, as there is no DNA. TRBV21-1 is labeled a pseudogene. The CDR3 has 14 amino acids. The CDR3 loop is CASSRGRKGQPQHF.

The J gene is TRBJ1-1, the V gene TRBV7-2; checking the TCRdb D call of TRBD1 is not possible without DNA. Germline loops: CDR1 SGHTA, CDR2 FQGNSA. The CDR3 loop spans 15 amino acids. This CDR3 reads CASSWGGQLNSEAFF.

The CDR3 sequence is CASSLRSYEQYF. The chain employs TRBV27 and TRBJ2-7. Germline V gene sequence: CDR1 MNHEY, CDR2 SMNVEV (reference sequence). The CDR3 is 12 residues long.

The chain combines TRBV5-6 with TRBJ1-2; TCRdb returns TRBD1, unconfirmable since there is no DNA. Germline V gene lookup returns CDR1 SGHDT and CDR2 YYEEEE. The CDR3 is 15 residues long. This CDR3 is CASSIRDRAYYGYTF.

The chain joins TRBV25-1 to TRBJ2-2. Germline assignment: CDR1 MGHDK and CDR2 SYGVNS. The CDR3 extends over 14 amino acids. The CDR3 sequence is CASSVNPEYGELFF.

The rearrangement joins TRBV20-1 to TRBJ2-1; there is no DNA to check the TCRdb D call of TRBD1. The CDR3 runs to 12 residues. The germline V gene encodes CDR1 DFQATT and CDR2 SNEGSKA (reference sequence). The CDR3: CSASDRVNEQFF.

The chain employs TRBV18 and TRBJ1-4; TCRdb's D call, TRBD1, is unchecked because there is no DNA. Germline CDR1 KGHSH, CDR2 LQKENI. This CDR3 region has 16 residues. CDR3 protein: CASSPTGTATNEKLFF. Using reference TRBV18 and TRBJ1-4 for the parts outside the CDR3, the full variable domain is NAGVMQNPRHLVRRRGQEARLRCSPMKGHSHVYWYRQLPEEGLKFMVYLQKENIIDESGMPKERFSAEFPKEGPSILRIQQVVRGDSAAYFCASSPTGTATNEKLFFGSGTQLSVL.

This chain connects TRBV5-1 to TRBJ2-7; as DNA is missing, the TRBD1 call by TCRdb cannot be tested. The CDR3 extends over 13 amino acids. Germline CDR1 SGHRS, CDR2 YFSETQ. CDR3 in amino acids: CASSRTGDYEQYF.

V gene TRBV11-2 combines with J gene TRBJ1-4; TCRdb selects TRBD1, and the lack of DNA leaves this call unchecked. CDR1 is SGHAT, CDR2 FQNNGV, per germline. The CDR3 length is 17 residues. The CDR3 is CASSPWSPSLNNEKLFF.

Here the CDR3 reads CASSLLSGDYNEQFF. The rearrangement joins TRBV4-3 to TRBJ2-1; the TCRdb D gene call, TRBD1, has no DNA to confirm it. The CDR3 has 15 residues. CDR1 and CDR2 from the germline V gene are LGHNA and YSLEER.

The chain links TRBV5-1 to TRBJ1-5; the TRBD1 assignment by TCRdb is unverifiable without DNA. The length of the CDR3 is 14 residues. CDR1 and CDR2 from the germline V gene are SGHRS and YFSETQ. CDR3 loop: CASREGQGEWPQHF.

The chain joins TRBV11-3 to TRBJ2-7; TCRdb outputs TRBD1, but without DNA this stays unchecked. This CDR3 contains 14 residues. From germline, CDR1 is SGHNT and CDR2 YENEEA. The CDR3 loop is CASSLGTGSREQYF.

This chain joins TRBV20-1 and TRBJ2-1; TCRdb's D gene call, TRBD1, goes unchecked for lack of DNA. The germline V gene has CDR1 DFQATT and CDR2 SNEGSKA (reference sequence). The CDR3 is 13 amino acids. This chain's CDR3 is CSALGTGRGEQFF.

V is TRBV7-8 and J is TRBJ1-1; TCRdb gives TRBD1 as the D gene, but with no DNA this cannot be confirmed. This CDR3 has 14 amino acids. The germline V gene encodes CDR1 SGHVS and CDR2 FQNEAQ. CDR3 in amino acids: CATLRGLGNTEAFF.

The chain combines TRBV7-9 with TRBJ2-3; the D call of TRBD2 rests on TCRdb alone, since no DNA is present to check it. CDR1 is SEHNR, CDR2 FQNEAQ, per germline (reference sequence). CDR3 length: 17 residues. The CDR3 sequence: CASSSRRLAGAKDTQYF. Full variable domain (remainder filled in from reference TRBV7-9 and TRBJ2-3): DTGVSQNPRHKITKRGQNVTFRCDPISEHNRLYWYRQTLGQGPEFLTYFQNEAQLEKSRLLSDRFSAERPKGSFSTLEIQRTEQGDSAMYLCASSSRRLAGAKDTQYFGPGTRLTVL.

V gene TRBV7-9 combines with J gene TRBJ1-4. In germline, CDR1 is SEHNR, CDR2 FQNEAQ (reference sequence). The CDR3 contains 13 residues. The CDR3 spells CASSASNNEKLFF.

The chain joins TRBV19 to TRBJ2-7; without DNA, the TCRdb call of TRBD1 cannot be checked. The CDR3 extends over 15 amino acids. Germline CDR1 is LNHDA and CDR2 is SQIVND (reference sequence). The CDR3 sequence is CASSLTGRSSYEQYF.

This sequence joins TRBV20-1 and TRBJ2-1; the D call from TCRdb, TRBD1, cannot be confirmed without DNA. Germline CDR1 and CDR2: DFQATT and SNEGSKA (reference sequence). The CDR3 is 15 residues long. CDR3 loop: CSASGPTSSYNEQFF.

The rearrangement links TRBV7-2 to TRBJ1-2. This CDR3 spans 15 amino acids. Per the germline V gene, CDR1 is SGHTA and CDR2 is FQGNSA. CDR3 amino acids: CASSFNSRTNYGYTF.

The CDR3 reads CSRSFRETQYF. The V and J genes are TRBV20-1 and TRBJ2-5. The CDR3 consists of 11 residues. The germline CDR1 and CDR2 sequences are DFQATT and SNEGSKA (reference sequence).

The J gene is TRBJ2-3, the V gene TRBV6-2 or TRBV6-3; TCRdb outputs TRBD1, but without DNA this stays unchecked. In germline, CDR1 is MNHEY, CDR2 SVGEGT. CDR3 length equals 15 residues. This CDR3 reads CASSYKDRKTDTQYF.

The V and J genes are TRBV5-6 and TRBJ1-5; TCRdb reports TRBD1, a call that lacks DNA to check it against. This CDR3 has 14 amino acids. CDR1 SGHDT and CDR2 YYEEEE come from the germline V gene. The CDR3 sequence: CASSFRQGGQPQHF.

The CDR3 spells CASSLVDGSSYEQYF. V gene TRBV7-6 combines with J gene TRBJ2-7. This CDR3 is built from 15 residues. Germline V lookup: CDR1 SGHVS, CDR2 FNYEAQ.